The clone carrying this TCR beta chain was seen only a few times. The same CDR3 arises from other DNA sequences in this sample as well. Assay: immunoSEQ multiplex PCR; the TCRdb copy retains only in-frame clones and omits some. The repertoire consists of about 27,000 clones, with about 80% occurring once and the leading ten covering roughly 14%. The treatment denotes: randomized to nivolumab then ipilimumab (arm A) or the reverse (arm B). The V and J ends lost 4 bases and 3 bases, in that order; junction bases with no gene match: 4. This CDR3 is 14 amino acids long. The V gene's germline CDR1 is SGHDT and CDR2 YYEEEE. The data belong to a study of sequential checkpoint blockade in melanoma.

The receptor's source is a human donor with melanoma. The V call is TRBV5-6, the J call TRBJ2-1; 7 nucleotides line up with TRBD2. Material: CD8+ T cells sorted from blood (inferred from file names), obtained from a patient given nivolumab and ipilimumab in sequence. CDR3 region: CASSPGTNYNEQFF. The DNA of the CDR3 is TGTGCCAGCAGCCCAGGGACTAACTACAATGAGCAGTTCTTC.